The 14 T cell receptor beta chains presented below share a single source sample, sequenced in a study of T-cell reconstitution after alpha-beta-depleted transplantation in children. Unique molecular identifiers were incorporated when the TCRbeta library was constructed. Using its own MiXCR run on the PCR reads, TCRdb lists one record per CDR3 protein. Of roughly 500,000 distinct CDR3 sequences listed, approximately 32% are singletons. This specimen consisted of PBMCs from the stem cell graft donor, obtained from the stem cell graft. The receptors come from a human donor who donated a stem cell graft to a child with aplastic anemia.

The chain has TRBV7-9 and TRBJ2-2; D gene uncertain. The V end lost 6 bases, the J end lost 2 bases, and 4 bases lay between the germline ends. The CDR3 contains 12 residues. Germline CDR1 is SEHNR and CDR2 is FQNEAQ (reference sequence). CDR3: CASRQNTGELFF. Here the CDR3 DNA reads TGTGCCAGCAGACAAAACACCGGGGAGCTGTTTTTT.

V usage is TRBV5-1 and J usage is TRBJ1-1; 9 nucleotides agree with TRBD1. Germline lookup yields CDR1 SGHRS and CDR2 YFSETQ. With 0 bases clipped from V and 3 bases from J, the junction kept 9 bases outside the gene matches. The CDR3 is 17 amino acids. The CDR3 sequence is CASSLGTYRGRDTEAFF. In DNA form, the CDR3 reads TGCGCCAGCAGCTTGGGTACCTACAGGGGGCGGGACACTGAAGCTTTCTTT.

Written as DNA, the CDR3 is TGTGCCACCAGCAGAGAACGTTTGGGGGCCTCCGAGCAGTACTTC. Residues: CATSRERLGASEQYF. The chain recombines TRBV15 with TRBJ2-7; D is possibly TRBD1 (6 bases). The CDR3 sequence is 15 residues long. V was trimmed by 0 bases and J by 6 bases, leaving 15 bases between them. Germline CDR1 reads LNHNV; CDR2 reads YYDKDF (reference sequence).

This chain joins TRBV6-5 and TRBJ2-3; 10 bases are a match to TRBD2. Per germline, CDR1 MNHEY and CDR2 SVGAGI. The V segment lost 0 bases and the J segment 4 bases; nucleotides outside the gene matches: 13. The CDR3 extends over 19 amino acids. The CDR3 nucleotides read TGTGCCAGCAGTTACTCGAGGGGTCGTAGCGGGAGGACGGCAGATACGCAGTATTTT. This translates into CASSYSRGRSGRTADTQYF.

The J gene is TRBJ1-2, the V gene TRBV12-3 or TRBV12-4; 9 bases align to TRBD1. CDR3 size: 16 residues. V trimming: 2 bases; J trimming: 6 bases; junction bases outside the gene matches: 10. CDR3 residues: CASSLTSVGTGHGYTF. The CDR3, as DNA: TGTGCCAGCAGTTTAACCAGCGTGGGGACAGGGCATGGCTACACCTTC.

V gene TRBV6-5 combines with J gene TRBJ2-7; 7 nucleotides line up with TRBD2. With V trimmed by 4 bases and J by 7 bases, 7 bases remained unmatched. Germline-derived CDR1 and CDR2 are MNHEY and SVGAGI. CDR3 length: 13 amino acids. The CDR3, as DNA: TGTGCCAGCAGTTCCTACCGGGGAGGGGAGCAGTACTTC. Its protein is CASSSYRGGEQYF.

The J gene is TRBJ2-7, the V gene TRBV10-3, with 9 bases matching TRBD1. CDR3 length: 13 amino acids. V shed 10 bases, J shed 5 bases, and the junction held 9 bases outside the gene matches. Germline-derived CDR1 and CDR2 are ENHRY and SYGVKD. The CDR3 reads CATQLGQGHEQYV. In DNA, the CDR3 is TGTGCCACCCAACTCGGACAGGGGCACGAGCAGTACGTC.

This clonotype has a count of ten or more. The chain couples TRBV20-1 to TRBJ1-5; D ambiguous. V was shortened by 1 base and J by 1 base, with 5 bases between the two germline ends. The CDR3 sequence is 13 residues long. The germline V gene encodes CDR1 DFQATT and CDR2 SNEGSKA (reference sequence). DNA for the CDR3: TGCAGTGCTAGAGTTGACAGCAATCAGCCCCAGCATTTT. This gives the protein CSARVDSNQPQHF.

The rearrangement joins TRBV6-1 to TRBJ2-5, with TRBD1 matching 8 bases. The V gene end was trimmed by 10 bases and the J gene end by 0 bases; junction bases not matched to a gene: 10. The CDR3 extends over 15 amino acids. CDR1 and CDR2 (germline): MNHNS, SASEGT. CDR3 nucleotides: TGTGCCATCCACTCGCAGGGGGCCTACCAAGAGACCCAGTACTTC. It yields the protein CAIHSQGAYQETQYF.

The genes are TRBV11-2 and TRBJ2-7, with TRBD2 matching 8 bases. With V trimmed by 5 bases and J by 0 bases, 15 bases remained unmatched. The CDR3 extends over 18 amino acids. CDR1 SGHAT and CDR2 FQNNGV come from the germline V gene. The CDR3 coding sequence is TGTGCCAGCAGCCCAAAAATAGGACTAGCATTCGACTCCTACGAGCAGTACGTC. Its protein is CASSPKIGLAFDSYEQYV.

This chain connects TRBV7-8 to TRBJ2-3; the D is unclear. Trimming took off 7 bases at V and 8 bases at J, with 13 bases between the two ends. The length of the CDR3 is 12 residues. Germline V lookup: CDR1 SGHVS, CDR2 FQNEAQ. As DNA, the CDR3 is TGTGCCAGCAACCCGCCTTCGGGTACGCAGTATTTT. This codes for CASNPPSGTQYF.

V usage is TRBV30 and J usage is TRBJ2-1; D uncertain. Germline V lookup: CDR1 GTSNPN, CDR2 SVGIG (reference sequence). V was clipped by 4 bases and J by 6 bases, with 13 bases between them. The CDR3 sequence is 13 residues long. CDR3: CAWIASVGNEQFF. The CDR3 region has the DNA TGTGCCTGGATTGCTAGTGTTGGCAATGAGCAGTTCTTC.

This clonotype was seen more than once but under ten times. In DNA, the CDR3 is TGCGCCAGCGGACCCGTACGCAATGAGCAGTTCTTC. It specifies CASGPVRNEQFF. V and J are TRBV10-1 and TRBJ2-1; D not resolved. Trimming took 8 bases from V and 6 from J, leaving 11 bases between them. This CDR3 is built from 12 residues. Germline V lookup: CDR1 WNHNN, CDR2 SYGVQD (reference sequence).

The rearrangement links TRBV5-1 to TRBJ2-2; maybe TRBD2 (5 bases). Germline lookup yields CDR1 SGHRS and CDR2 YFSETQ. The V gene lost 5 bases and the J gene lost 0 bases, with 11 bases spanning the gap. The CDR3 consists of 15 residues. The CDR3 here is CASRGAVANTGELFF. The CDR3 nucleotides read TGCGCCAGCAGAGGAGCGGTAGCGAACACCGGGGAGCTGTTTTTT.